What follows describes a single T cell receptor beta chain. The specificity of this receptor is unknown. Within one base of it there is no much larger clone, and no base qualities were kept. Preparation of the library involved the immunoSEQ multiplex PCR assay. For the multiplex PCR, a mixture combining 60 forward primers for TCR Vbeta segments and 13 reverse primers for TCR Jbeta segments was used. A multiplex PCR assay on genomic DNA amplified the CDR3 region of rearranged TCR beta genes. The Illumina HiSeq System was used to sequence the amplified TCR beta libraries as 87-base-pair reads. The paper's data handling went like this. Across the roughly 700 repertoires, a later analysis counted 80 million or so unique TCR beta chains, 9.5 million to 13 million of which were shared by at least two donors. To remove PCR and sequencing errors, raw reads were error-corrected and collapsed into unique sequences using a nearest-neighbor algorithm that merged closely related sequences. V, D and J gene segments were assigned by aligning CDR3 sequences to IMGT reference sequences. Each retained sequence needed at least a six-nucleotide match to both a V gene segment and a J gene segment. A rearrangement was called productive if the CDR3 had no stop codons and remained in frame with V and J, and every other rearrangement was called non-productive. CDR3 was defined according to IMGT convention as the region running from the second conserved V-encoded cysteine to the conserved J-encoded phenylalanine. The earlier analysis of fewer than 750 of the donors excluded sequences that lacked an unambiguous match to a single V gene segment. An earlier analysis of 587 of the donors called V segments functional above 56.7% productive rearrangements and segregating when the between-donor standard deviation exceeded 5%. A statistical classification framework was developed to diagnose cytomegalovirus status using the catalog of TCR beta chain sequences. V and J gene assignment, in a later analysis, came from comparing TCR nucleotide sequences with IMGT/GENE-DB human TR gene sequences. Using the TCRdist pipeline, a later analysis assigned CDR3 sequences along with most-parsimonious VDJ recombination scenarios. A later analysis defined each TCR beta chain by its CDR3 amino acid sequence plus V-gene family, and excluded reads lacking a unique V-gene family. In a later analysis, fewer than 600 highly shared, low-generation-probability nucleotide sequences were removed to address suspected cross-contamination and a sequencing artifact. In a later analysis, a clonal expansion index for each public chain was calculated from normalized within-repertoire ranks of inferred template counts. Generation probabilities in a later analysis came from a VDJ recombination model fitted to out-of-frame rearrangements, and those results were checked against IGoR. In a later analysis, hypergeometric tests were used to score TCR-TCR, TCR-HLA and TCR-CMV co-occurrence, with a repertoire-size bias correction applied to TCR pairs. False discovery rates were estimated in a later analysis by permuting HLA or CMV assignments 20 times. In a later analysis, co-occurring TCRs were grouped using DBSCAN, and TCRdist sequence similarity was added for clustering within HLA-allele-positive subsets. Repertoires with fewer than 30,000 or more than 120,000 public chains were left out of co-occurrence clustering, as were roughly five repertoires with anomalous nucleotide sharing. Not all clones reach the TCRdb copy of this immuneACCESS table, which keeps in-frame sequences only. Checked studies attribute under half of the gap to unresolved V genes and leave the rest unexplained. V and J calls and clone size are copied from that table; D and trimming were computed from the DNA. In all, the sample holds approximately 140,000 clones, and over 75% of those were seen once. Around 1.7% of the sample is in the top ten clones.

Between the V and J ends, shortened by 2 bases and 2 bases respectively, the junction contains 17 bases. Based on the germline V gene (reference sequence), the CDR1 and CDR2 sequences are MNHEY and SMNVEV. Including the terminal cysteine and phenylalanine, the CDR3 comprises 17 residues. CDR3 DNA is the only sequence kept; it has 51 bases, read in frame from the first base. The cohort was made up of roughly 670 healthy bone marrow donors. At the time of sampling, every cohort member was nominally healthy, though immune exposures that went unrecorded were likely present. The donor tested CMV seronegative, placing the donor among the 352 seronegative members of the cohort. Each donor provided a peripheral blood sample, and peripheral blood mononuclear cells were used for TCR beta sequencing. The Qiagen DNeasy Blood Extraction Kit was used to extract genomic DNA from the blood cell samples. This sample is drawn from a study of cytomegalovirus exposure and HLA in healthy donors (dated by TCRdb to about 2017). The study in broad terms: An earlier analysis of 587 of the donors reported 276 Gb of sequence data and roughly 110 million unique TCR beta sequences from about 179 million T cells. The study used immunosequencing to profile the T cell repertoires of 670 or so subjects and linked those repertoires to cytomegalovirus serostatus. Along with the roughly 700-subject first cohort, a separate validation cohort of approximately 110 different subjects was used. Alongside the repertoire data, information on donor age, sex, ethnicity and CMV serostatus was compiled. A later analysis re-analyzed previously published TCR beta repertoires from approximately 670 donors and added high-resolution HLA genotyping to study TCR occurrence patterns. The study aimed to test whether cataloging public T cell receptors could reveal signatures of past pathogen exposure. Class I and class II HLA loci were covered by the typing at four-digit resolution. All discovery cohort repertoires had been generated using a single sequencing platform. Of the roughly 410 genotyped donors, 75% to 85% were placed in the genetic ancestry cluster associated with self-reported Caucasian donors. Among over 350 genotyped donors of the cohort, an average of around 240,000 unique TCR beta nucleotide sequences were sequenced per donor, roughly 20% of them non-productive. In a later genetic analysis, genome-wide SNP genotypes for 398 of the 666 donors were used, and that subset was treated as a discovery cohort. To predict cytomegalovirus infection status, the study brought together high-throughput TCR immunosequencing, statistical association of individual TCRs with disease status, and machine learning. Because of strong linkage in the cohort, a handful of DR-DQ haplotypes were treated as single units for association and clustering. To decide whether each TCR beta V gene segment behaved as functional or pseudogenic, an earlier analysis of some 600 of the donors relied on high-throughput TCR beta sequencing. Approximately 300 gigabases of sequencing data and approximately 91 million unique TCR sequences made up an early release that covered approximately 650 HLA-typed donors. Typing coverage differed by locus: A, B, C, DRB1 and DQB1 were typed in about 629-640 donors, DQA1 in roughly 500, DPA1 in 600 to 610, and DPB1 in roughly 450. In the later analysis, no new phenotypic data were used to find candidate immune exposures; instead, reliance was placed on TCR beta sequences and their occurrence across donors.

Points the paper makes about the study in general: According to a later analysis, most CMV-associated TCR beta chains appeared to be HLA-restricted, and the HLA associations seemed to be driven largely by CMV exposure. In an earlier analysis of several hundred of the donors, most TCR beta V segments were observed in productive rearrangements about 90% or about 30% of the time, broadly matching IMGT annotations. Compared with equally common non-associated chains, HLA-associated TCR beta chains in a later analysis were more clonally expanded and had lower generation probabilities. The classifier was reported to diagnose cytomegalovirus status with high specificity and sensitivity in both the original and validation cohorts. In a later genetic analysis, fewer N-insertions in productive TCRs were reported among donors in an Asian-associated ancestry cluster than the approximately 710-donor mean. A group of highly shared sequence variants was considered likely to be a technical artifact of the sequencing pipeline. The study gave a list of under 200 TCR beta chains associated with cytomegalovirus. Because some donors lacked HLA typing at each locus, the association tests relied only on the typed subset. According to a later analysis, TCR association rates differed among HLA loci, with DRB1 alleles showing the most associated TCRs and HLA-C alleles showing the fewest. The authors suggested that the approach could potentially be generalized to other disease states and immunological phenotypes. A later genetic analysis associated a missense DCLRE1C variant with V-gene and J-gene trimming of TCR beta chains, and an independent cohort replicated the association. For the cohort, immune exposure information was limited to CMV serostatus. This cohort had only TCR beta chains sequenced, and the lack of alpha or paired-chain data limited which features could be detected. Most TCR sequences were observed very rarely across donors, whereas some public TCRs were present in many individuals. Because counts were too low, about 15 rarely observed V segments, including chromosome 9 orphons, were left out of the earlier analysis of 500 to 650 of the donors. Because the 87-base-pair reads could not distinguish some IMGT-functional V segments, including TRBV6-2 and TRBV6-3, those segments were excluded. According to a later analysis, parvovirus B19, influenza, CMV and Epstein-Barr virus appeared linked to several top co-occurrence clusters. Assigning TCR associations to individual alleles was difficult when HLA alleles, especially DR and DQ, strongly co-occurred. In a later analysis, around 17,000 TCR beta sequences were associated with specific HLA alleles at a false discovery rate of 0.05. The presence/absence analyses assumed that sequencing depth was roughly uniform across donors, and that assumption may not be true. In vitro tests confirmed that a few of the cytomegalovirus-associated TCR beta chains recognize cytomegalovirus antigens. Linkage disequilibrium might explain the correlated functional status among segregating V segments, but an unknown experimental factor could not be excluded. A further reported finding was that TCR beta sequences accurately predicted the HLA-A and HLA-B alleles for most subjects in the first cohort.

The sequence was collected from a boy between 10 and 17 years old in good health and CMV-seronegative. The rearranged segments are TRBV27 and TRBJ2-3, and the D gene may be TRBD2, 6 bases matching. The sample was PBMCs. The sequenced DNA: TGTGCCAGCAGTTTACGGTCTGGGGGGACCCACACAGATACGCAGTATTTT. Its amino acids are CASSLRSGGTHTDTQYF.